This is a list of T cell receptor beta chains from one sample in a study of T cells in tuberculosis. Profiled with immunoSEQ multiplex PCR; TCRdb holds only in-frame clones, not every one. The repertoire holds roughly 45,000 clones, with roughly 94% as singletons. Sequenced sample: PBMCs. These receptors were obtained from a donor aged 10-29 years with latent tuberculosis or without tuberculosis infection. Some clones in this sample may be carry-over from other donors' samples. Both conserved end residues are part of each CDR3. D genes are given only for firm matches. Expanded clones get a size class; other rows say once, few or many, or leave the size out.

TRBV14,TRBD1,TRBJ1-1,.,CASSHRDRPNTEAFF,TGTGCCAGCAGCCATCGGGACAGACCAAACACTGAAGCTTTCTTT
TRBV5-1,.,TRBJ1-4,once,CASSLGRVGEKLFF,TGCGCCAGCAGCTTGGGCAGGGTGGGGGAAAAACTGTTTTTT
TRBV4-1,TRBD2,TRBJ2-7,.,CASSQGLAGFAEQYF,TGCGCCAGCAGCCAAGGCCTAGCGGGATTCGCGGAGCAGTACTTC
TRBV9,.,TRBJ2-3,.,CASSIRTASTDTQYF,TGTGCCAGCAGCATCAGGACAGCCAGCACAGATACGCAGTATTTT
TRBV19,TRBD2,TRBJ2-1,.,CASSMRSSGVYNEQFF,TGTGCCAGTAGTATGCGGTCTAGCGGAGTTTACAATGAGCAGTTCTTC
TRBV30,TRBD2,TRBJ2-1,.,CAWRSQTGGFKNEQFF,TGTGCCTGGAGAAGCCAAACGGGAGGGTTCAAGAATGAGCAGTTCTTC
TRBV5-4,.,TRBJ2-7,once,CASSLKGTPFYEQYF,TGTGCCAGCAGCTTGAAGGGGACACCGTTCTACGAGCAGTACTTC
TRBV4-3,.,TRBJ2-7,.,CASSQNPTTPYEQYF,TGCGCCAGCAGCCAGAACCCGACTACGCCCTACGAGCAGTACTTC
TRBV5-4,.,TRBJ1-3,.,CASSLGGDTIYF,TGTGCCAGCAGCTTGGGGGGAGACACCATATATTTT
TRBV7-9,TRBD2,TRBJ2-1,.,CASSLAIGGRAYNEQFF,TGTGCCAGCAGCTTAGCGATTGGCGGGAGGGCCTACAATGAGCAGTTCTTC
TRBV6-4,.,TRBJ1-1,.,CASSRTDATEAFF,TGTGCCAGCAGCCGGACTGACGCCACTGAAGCTTTCTTT
TRBV12-5,.,TRBJ2-2,.,CASGPQYFGELFF,TGTGCTAGTGGTCCCCAGTATTTCGGGGAGCTGTTTTTT
TRBV28,TRBD2,TRBJ2-5,.,CASSLMAGGVKTRQETQYF,TGTGCCAGCAGTTTAATGGCGGGAGGGGTAAAAACGAGGCAGGAGACCCAGTACTTC
TRBV19,.,TRBJ1-4,.,CASTAGSLLGEKLFF,TGTGCCAGCACGGCCGGGAGCCTACTTGGGGAAAAACTGTTTTTT
TRBV5-1,TRBD2,TRBJ2-7,.,CASSFGLANYEQYF,TGCGCCAGCAGCTTTGGACTAGCAAACTACGAGCAGTACTTC
TRBV19,.,TRBJ1-1,.,CASSIKEGSTEAFF,TGTGCCAGTAGTATCAAAGAGGGATCAACTGAAGCTTTCTTT
TRBV10-3,TRBD1,TRBJ1-5,.,CAISPGTGSNQPQHF,TGTGCCATCAGCCCCGGGACAGGAAGCAATCAGCCCCAGCATTTT
TRBV6-5,.,TRBJ1-2,.,CASSYSITSGRDGYTF,TGTGCCAGCAGTTACTCGATAACTTCGGGCAGGGATGGCTACACCTTC
TRBV28,TRBD2,TRBJ2-5,.,CASSGTTETQYF,TGTGCCAGCAGTGGGACTACAGAGACCCAGTACTTC
TRBV11-2,.,TRBJ1-2,.,CASSSMDSPERNYGYTF,TGTGCCAGCAGCTCTATGGACTCCCCAGAACGTAACTATGGCTACACCTTC
TRBV5-6,TRBD2,TRBJ2-7,.,CASSLVWPSGGMERYEQYF,TGTGCCAGCAGCTTGGTCTGGCCTAGCGGGGGAATGGAGCGCTACGAGCAGTACTTC
TRBV2,TRBD2,TRBJ2-1,.,CASSEVGLAEYNEQFF,TGTGCCAGCAGTGAAGTGGGACTAGCGGAATACAATGAGCAGTTCTTC
TRBV28,.,TRBJ1-2,.,CASSLMTGGGYTF,TGTGCCAGCAGTTTAATGACAGGCGGCGGCTACACCTTC
TRBV7-8,.,TRBJ1-1,.,CASSFRQNPNTEAFF,TGTGCCAGCAGCTTCCGACAAAACCCGAACACTGAAGCTTTCTTT
TRBV7-2,.,TRBJ2-3,.,CASSLPLATQYF,TGTGCCAGCAGCTTACCCCTAGCCACGCAGTATTTT
TRBV11-3,TRBD1,TRBJ2-5,.,CASSSRTGPETQYF,TGTGCCAGCAGCTCCCGGACAGGGCCGGAGACCCAGTACTTC
TRBV6-1,.,TRBJ2-7,once,CASTLSGTSYEQYF,TGTGCCAGCACCCTGAGCGGGACATCCTACGAGCAGTACTTC
TRBV7-9,.,TRBJ1-3,.,CASSLRQGPNTIYF,TGTGCCAGCAGCTTACGGCAGGGGCCGAACACCATATATTTT
TRBV19,TRBD2,TRBJ2-1,.,CASSSSGSTYNEQFF,TGTGCCAGTAGTTCCAGCGGGAGTACCTACAATGAGCAGTTCTTC
TRBV7-3,.,TRBJ1-1,.,CASSPGGNTEAFF,TGTGCCAGCAGCCCAGGAGGGAACACTGAAGCTTTCTTT
TRBV7-9,TRBD2,TRBJ2-7,.,CASSPGTTTYEQYF,TGTGCCAGCAGCCCCGGGACTACTACCTACGAGCAGTACTTC
TRBV21-1,.,TRBJ2-1,.,CASSKDSSEAFNEQFF,TGTGCCAGCAGCAAAGACTCTAGCGAGGCCTTCAATGAGCAGTTCTTC
TRBV7-9,TRBD1,TRBJ2-1,.,CASSPPDRANEQFF,TGTGCCAGCAGCCCACCGGACAGGGCGAATGAGCAGTTCTTC
TRBV5-4,TRBD2,TRBJ2-2,.,CASSLRGSGRVGELFF,TGTGCCAGCAGCTTGCGGGGTAGCGGGAGGGTCGGGGAGCTGTTTTTT
TRBV19,TRBD1,TRBJ1-2,once,CASSIDPDRGNYGYTF,TGTGCCAGTAGTATAGATCCGGACAGGGGGAACTATGGCTACACCTTC
TRBV7-2,TRBD1,TRBJ1-4,.,CASSRIYRGSNEKLFF,TGTGCCAGCAGCCGGATCTACAGGGGGTCCAATGAAAAACTGTTTTTT
TRBV7-9,TRBD2,TRBJ2-7,.,CASSLSGSYEQYF,TGTGCCAGCTCTCTTAGCGGGAGCTACGAGCAGTACTTC
TRBV6-1,TRBD1,TRBJ2-2,.,CASSWDRASTGELFF,TGTGCCAGCAGCTGGGACAGGGCGAGCACCGGGGAGCTGTTTTTT